These 10 T cell receptor beta chains share one sample of origin, sequenced in a study of shared clonotypes between healthy human individuals. Data came from immunoSEQ multiplex PCR; TCRdb stores just in-frame clones and leaves some out. Of under 1,900,000 clones in the sample, about 98.5% were seen once. The specimen sequenced was naive CD4+ T cells sorted from blood. The subset: CD45RA+ positively selected. These receptors all come from a man aged 30 to 45 in good health.

V and J are TRBV5-6 and TRBJ2-1, with D perhaps matching TRBD1 or TRBD2 (5 bases each). The CDR3 loop spans 12 amino acids. V dropped 1 base and J dropped 13 bases, with 12 bases sitting between them. Germline V lookup: CDR1 SGHDT, CDR2 YYEEEE. The CDR3 is CASSLQDSGQFF. The CDR3 nucleotides read TGTGCCAGCAGCTTGCAAGACAGCGGACAGTTCTTC.

V usage is TRBV27 and J usage is TRBJ1-2; TRBD1 might be the D (6 bases). Between the trimmed V and J ends, which lost 3 bases and 1 base, there was a span of 9 bases. The CDR3 covers 14 residues. In germline, CDR1 is MNHEY, CDR2 SMNVEV (reference sequence). Here the CDR3 DNA reads TGTGCCAGCAGTTTGGACAGCTATAACTATGGCTACACCTTC. Amino acids: CASSLDSYNYGYTF.

V and J are TRBV5-1 and TRBJ2-5; a weak D match, TRBD2 (6 bases). The germline V and J ends were trimmed by 4 bases and 0 bases, with 19 bases remaining between them. This CDR3 has 17 amino acids. The germline V gene has CDR1 SGHRS and CDR2 YFSETQ. The chain's CDR3 is CASSPRPDRGYQETQYF. In nucleotides, the CDR3 is TGCGCCAGCAGCCCCCGACCAGACCGGGGGTACCAAGAGACCCAGTACTTC.

V gene TRBV7-8 combines with J gene TRBJ2-5, with no clear D. The germline CDR1 and CDR2 sequences are SGHVS and FQNEAQ. The CDR3 length is 14 residues. Trimming took off 5 bases at V and 3 bases at J, with 13 bases between the two ends. CDR3 protein: CASSPPTVEETQYF. CDR3 coding DNA: TGTGCCAGCAGCCCGCCTACGGTAGAAGAGACCCAGTACTTC.

This chain joins TRBV27 and TRBJ2-7, with D maybe TRBD1 (5 bases). The germline V and J ends were trimmed by 5 bases and 0 bases, with 8 bases remaining between them. CDR3 length: 13 residues. Germline V gene lookup returns CDR1 MNHEY and CDR2 SMNVEV (reference sequence). CDR3 region: CASSLTVSYEQYF. In nucleotides, the CDR3 is TGTGCCAGCAGTCTGACAGTCTCCTACGAGCAGTACTTC.

This sequence joins TRBV9 and TRBJ2-1; 10 positions match TRBD2. The CDR3 extends over 15 amino acids. V lost 4 bases, J lost 2 bases, and 3 bases stayed unmatched. Germline values: CDR1 SGDLS, CDR2 YYNGEE. The CDR3 reads CASSFTSGTYNEQFF. The CDR3 DNA sequence: TGTGCCAGCAGCTTTACTAGCGGGACCTACAATGAGCAGTTCTTC.

The V gene is TRBV2, the J gene TRBJ2-7, with no clear D. The CDR3 has 13 amino acids. Germline loops: CDR1 SNHLY, CDR2 FYNNEI. Trimming left V 8 bases short and J 4 bases short, with 15 bases between. CDR3 region: CASQDTDLYEQYF. Written as DNA, the CDR3 is TGTGCCAGCCAAGACACGGACCTTTACGAGCAGTACTTC. The whole variable domain, remainder taken from reference TRBV2 and TRBJ2-7, is EPEVTQTPSHQVTQMGQEVILRCVPISNHLYFYWYRQILGQKVEFLVSFYNNEISEKSEIFDDQFSVERPDGSNFTLKIRSTKLEDSAMYFCASQDTDLYEQYFGPGTRLTVT.

The chain combines TRBV11-3 with TRBJ2-3; TRBD2 agrees at 11 bases. This CDR3 region has 17 residues. Germline V lookup: CDR1 SGHNT, CDR2 YENEEA. Germline trimming cut 5 bases from V and 2 bases from J; bases unmatched to any gene: 9. CDR3 in DNA: TGTGCCAGCAGCCAAGGGACTAGCGGTTCCCCCACAGATACGCAGTATTTT. Translating gives CASSQGTSGSPTDTQYF.

The rearrangement links TRBV18 to TRBJ2-3; a weak D match, TRBD1 (5 bases). Germline values: CDR1 KGHSH, CDR2 LQKENI. The V and J ends lost 5 bases and 0 bases respectively, with 12 bases between them. This CDR3 is 15 amino acids long. The CDR3 region is CASSTLAGSTDTQYF. The CDR3 DNA reads TGTGCCAGCTCAACCCTGGCAGGGAGCACAGATACGCAGTATTTT.

V gene TRBV11-2 combines with J gene TRBJ2-2, with TRBD2 matching 9 bases. The CDR3 extends over 16 amino acids. From germline, CDR1 is SGHAT and CDR2 FQNNGV. The V segment lost 5 bases and the J segment 0 bases; nucleotides outside the gene matches: 4. CDR3 sequence (DNA): TGTGCCAGCAGCGGGCGACTAGCGGCGAACACCGGGGAGCTGTTTTTT. Translation gives CASSGRLAANTGELFF. Full variable domain (rest looked up from reference TRBV11-2 and TRBJ2-2): EAGVAQSPRYKIIEKRQSVAFWCNPISGHATLYWYQQILGQGPKLLIQFQNNGVVDDSQLPKDRFSAERLKGVDSTLKIQPAKLEDSAVYLCASSGRLAANTGELFFGEGSRLTVL.